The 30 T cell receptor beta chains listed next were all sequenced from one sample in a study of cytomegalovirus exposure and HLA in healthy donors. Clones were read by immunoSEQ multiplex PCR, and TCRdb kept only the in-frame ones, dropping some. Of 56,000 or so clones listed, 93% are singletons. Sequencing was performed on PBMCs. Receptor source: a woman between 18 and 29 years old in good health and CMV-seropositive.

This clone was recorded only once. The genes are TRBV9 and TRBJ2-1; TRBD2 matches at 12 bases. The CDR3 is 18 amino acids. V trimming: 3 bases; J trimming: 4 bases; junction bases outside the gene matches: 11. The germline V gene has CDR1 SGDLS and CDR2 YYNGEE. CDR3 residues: CASSGNRLAGGRYNEQFF. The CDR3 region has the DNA TGTGCCAGCAGCGGGAACCGTCTAGCGGGGGGGAGATACAATGAGCAGTTCTTC.

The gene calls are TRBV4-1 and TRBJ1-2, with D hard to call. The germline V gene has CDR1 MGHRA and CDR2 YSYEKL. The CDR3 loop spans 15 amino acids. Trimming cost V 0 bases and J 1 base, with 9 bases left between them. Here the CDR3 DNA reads TGCGCCAGCAGCCAAGAACAACAGTATAACTATGGCTACACCTTC. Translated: CASSQEQQYNYGYTF.

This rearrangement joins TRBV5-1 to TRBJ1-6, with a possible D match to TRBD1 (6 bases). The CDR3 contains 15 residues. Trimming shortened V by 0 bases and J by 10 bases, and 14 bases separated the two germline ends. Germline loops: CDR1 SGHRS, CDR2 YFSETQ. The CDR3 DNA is TGCGCCAGCAGCTTGGTTTTTCAGGGGCTCTCACCCCTCCACTTT. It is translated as CASSLVFQGLSPLHF.

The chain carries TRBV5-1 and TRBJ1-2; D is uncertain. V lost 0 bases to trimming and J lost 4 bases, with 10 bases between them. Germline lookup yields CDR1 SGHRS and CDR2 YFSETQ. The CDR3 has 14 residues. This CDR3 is CASSLGQAGYGYTF. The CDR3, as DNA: TGCGCCAGCAGCTTGGGCCAGGCTGGCTATGGCTACACCTTC.

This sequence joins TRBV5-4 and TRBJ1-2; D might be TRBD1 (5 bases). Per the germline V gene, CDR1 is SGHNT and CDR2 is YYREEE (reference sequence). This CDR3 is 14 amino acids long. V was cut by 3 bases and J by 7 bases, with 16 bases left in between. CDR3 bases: TGTGCCAGCAGCTCCTTCGGGAGGGGAAGTGGCTACACCTTC. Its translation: CASSSFGRGSGYTF.

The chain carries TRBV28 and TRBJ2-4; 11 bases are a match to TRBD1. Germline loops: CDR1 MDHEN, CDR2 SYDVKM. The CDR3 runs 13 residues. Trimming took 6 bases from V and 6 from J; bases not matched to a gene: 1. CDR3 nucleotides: TGTGCCAGCAGGGGACAGGGGGGAAACATTCAGTACTTC. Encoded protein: CASRGQGGNIQYF.

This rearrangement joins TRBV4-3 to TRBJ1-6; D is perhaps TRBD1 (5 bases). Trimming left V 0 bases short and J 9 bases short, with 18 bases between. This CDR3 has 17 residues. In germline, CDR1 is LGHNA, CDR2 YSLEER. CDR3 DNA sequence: TGCGCCAGCAGCCAAGATGGAGCAGGGTCGCTCCCTTCACCCCTCCACTTT. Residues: CASSQDGAGSLPSPLHF.

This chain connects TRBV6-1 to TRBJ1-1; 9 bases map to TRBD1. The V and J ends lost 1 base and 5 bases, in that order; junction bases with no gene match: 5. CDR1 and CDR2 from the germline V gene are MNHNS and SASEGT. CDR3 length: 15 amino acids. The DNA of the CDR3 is TGTGCCAGCAGTGAAGGGACAGGGGAGGGAACTGAAGCTTTCTTT. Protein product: CASSEGTGEGTEAFF.

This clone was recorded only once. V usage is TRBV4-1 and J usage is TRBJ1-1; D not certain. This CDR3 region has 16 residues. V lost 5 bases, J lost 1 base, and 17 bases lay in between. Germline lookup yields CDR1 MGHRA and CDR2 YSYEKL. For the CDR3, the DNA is TGCGCCAGCAGCACTCGATCCCCCACAGCGAACACTGAAGCTTTCTTT. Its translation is CASSTRSPTANTEAFF.

The CDR3 sequence: CASSADRTNQPQHF. The CDR3 DNA reads as TGTGCCAGCAGCGCGGACAGGACCAATCAGCCCCAGCATTTT. The rearrangement links TRBV11-2 to TRBJ1-5; 7 bases map to TRBD1. The V gene's germline CDR1 is SGHAT and CDR2 FQNNGV. With V trimmed by 5 bases and J by 3 bases, 4 bases remained unmatched. CDR3 length: 14 residues.

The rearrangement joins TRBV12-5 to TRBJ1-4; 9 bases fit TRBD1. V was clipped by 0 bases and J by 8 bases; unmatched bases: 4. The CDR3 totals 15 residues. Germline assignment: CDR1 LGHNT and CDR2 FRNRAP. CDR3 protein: CASGLVPGQGEKLFF. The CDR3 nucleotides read TGTGCTAGTGGTTTGGTCCCGGGACAGGGAGAAAAACTGTTTTTT.

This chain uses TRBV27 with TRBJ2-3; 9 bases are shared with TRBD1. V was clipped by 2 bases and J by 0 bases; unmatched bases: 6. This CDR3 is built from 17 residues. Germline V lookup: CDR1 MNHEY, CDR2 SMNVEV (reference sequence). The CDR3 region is CASSLRDRALSTDTQYF. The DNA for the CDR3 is TGTGCCAGCAGTTTACGGGACAGGGCCCTTAGCACAGATACGCAGTATTTT.

In nucleotides, the CDR3 is TGTGCCTGCCTCGGCCGGAGCTCCTACAATGAGCAGTTCTTC. Protein sequence: CACLGRSSYNEQFF. This chain connects TRBV6-1 to TRBJ2-1; D is unclear. From germline, CDR1 is MNHNS and CDR2 SASEGT. The CDR3 has 14 amino acids. Trimming stripped 11 bases from V and 0 bases from J, with 14 bases between.

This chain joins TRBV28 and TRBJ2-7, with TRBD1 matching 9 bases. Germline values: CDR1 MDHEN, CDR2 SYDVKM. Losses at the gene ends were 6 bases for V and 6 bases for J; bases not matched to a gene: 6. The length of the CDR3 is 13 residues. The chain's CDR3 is CASSWDRAGEQYF. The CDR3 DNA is TGTGCCAGCAGCTGGGACAGGGCGGGCGAGCAGTACTTC.

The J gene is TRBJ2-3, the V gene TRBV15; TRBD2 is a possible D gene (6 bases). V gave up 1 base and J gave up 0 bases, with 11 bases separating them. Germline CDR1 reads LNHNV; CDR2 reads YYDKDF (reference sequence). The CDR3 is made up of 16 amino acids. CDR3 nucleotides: TGTGCCACCAGCAGAGGATCGGGGACTAGCACAGATACGCAGTATTTT. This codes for CATSRGSGTSTDTQYF.

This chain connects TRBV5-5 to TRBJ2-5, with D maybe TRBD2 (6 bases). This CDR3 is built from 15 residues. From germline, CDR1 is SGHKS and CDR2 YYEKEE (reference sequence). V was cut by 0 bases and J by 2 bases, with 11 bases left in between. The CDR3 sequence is CASSLALARQETQYF. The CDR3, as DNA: TGTGCCAGCAGCTTGGCGCTAGCGCGTCAAGAGACCCAGTACTTC.

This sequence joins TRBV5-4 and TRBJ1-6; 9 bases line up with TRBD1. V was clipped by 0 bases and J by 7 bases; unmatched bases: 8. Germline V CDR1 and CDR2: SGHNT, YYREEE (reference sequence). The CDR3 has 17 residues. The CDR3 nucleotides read TGTGCCAGCAGCTTGGGATGGGGACAGGGATTGAATTCACCCCTCCACTTT. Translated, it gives CASSLGWGQGLNSPLHF.

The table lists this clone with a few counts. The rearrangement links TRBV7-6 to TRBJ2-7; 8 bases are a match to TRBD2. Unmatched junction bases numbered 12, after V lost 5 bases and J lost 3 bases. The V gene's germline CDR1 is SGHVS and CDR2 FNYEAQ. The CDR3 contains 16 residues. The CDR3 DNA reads TGTGCCAGCAGCCAGTTAGCGGGGTCGGATCACTACGAGCAGTACTTC. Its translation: CASSQLAGSDHYEQYF.

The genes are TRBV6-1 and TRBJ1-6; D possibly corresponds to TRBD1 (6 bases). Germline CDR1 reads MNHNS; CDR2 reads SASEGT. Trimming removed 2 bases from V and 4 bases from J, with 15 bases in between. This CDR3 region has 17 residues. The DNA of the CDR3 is TGTGCCAGCAGTGAACCAGGACAGTCTGGTTATAATTCACCCCTCCACTTT. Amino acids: CASSEPGQSGYNSPLHF.

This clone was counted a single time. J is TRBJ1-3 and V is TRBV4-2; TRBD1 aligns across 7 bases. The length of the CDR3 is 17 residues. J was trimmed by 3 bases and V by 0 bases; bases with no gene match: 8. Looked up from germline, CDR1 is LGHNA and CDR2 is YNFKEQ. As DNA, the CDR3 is TGTGCCAGCAGCCAAGACCAGCCAGACAGGGTTGGAAACACCATATATTTT. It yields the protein CASSQDQPDRVGNTIYF.

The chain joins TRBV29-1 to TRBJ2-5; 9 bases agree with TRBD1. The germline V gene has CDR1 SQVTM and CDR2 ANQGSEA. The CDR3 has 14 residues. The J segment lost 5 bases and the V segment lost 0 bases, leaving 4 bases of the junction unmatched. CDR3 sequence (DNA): TGCAGCGTTGAAGAAAACAGGGGGCTCGAGACCCAGTACTTC. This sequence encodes CSVEENRGLETQYF.

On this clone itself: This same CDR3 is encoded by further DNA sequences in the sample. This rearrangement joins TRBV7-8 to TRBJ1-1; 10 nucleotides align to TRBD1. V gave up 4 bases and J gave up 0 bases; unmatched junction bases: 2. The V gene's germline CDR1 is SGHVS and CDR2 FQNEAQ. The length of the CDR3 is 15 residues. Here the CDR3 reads CASSSGQGLNTEAFF. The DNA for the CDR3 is TGTGCCAGCAGCTCGGGACAGGGGTTGAACACTGAAGCTTTCTTT. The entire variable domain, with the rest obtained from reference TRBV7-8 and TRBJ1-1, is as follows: GAGVSQSPRYKVAKRGQDVALRCDPISGHVSLFWYQQALGQGPEFLTYFQNEAQLDKSGLPSDRFFAERPEGSVSTLKIQRTQQEDSAVYLCASSSGQGLNTEAFFGQGTRLTVV.

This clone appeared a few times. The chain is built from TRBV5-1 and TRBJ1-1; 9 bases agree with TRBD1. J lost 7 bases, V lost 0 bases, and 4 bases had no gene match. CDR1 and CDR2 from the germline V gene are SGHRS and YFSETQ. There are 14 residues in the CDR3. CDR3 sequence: CASSLGGQGNEAFF. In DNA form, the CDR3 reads TGCGCCAGCAGCTTGGGCGGACAGGGGAATGAAGCTTTCTTT.

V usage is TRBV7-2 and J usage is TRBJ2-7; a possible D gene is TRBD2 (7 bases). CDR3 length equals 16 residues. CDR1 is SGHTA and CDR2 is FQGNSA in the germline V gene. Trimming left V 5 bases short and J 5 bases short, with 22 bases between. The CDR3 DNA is TGTGCCAGCAGCCACGCTACGGTTAGGGGGGGCCACGAGCAGTACTTC. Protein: CASSHATVRGGHEQYF.

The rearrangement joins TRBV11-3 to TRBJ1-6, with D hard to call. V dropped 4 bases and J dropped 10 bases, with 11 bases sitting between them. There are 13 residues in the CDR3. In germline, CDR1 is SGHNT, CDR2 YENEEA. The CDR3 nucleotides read TGTGCCAGCAGCTACCTTGGAGGCTCACCCCTCCACTTT. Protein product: CASSYLGGSPLHF. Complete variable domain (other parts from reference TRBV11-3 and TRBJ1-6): EAGVVQSPRYKIIEKKQPVAFWCNPISGHNTLYWYLQNLGQGPELLIRYENEEAVDDSQLPKDRFSAERLKGVDSTLKIQPAELGDSAVYLCASSYLGGSPLHFGNGTRLTVT.

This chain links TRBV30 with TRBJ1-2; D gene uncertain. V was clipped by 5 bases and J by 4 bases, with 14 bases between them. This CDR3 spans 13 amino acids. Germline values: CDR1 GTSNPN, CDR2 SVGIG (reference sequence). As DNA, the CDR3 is TGTGCCTGGGCTTTGGGGAGCGTCTATGGCTACACCTTC. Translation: CAWALGSVYGYTF.

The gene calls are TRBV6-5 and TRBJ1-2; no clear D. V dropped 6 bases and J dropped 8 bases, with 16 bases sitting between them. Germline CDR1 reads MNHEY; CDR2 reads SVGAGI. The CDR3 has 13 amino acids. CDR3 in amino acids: CASSADIGYGYTF. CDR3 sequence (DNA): TGTGCCAGCAGCGCCGACATCGGCTACGGCTACACCTTC.

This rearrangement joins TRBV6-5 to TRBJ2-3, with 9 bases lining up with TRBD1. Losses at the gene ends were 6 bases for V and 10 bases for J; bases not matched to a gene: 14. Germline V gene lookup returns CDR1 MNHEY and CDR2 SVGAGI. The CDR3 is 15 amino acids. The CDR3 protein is CASREITGGREAQYF. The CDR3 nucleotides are TGTGCCAGCAGGGAAATAACAGGGGGCAGAGAGGCGCAGTATTTT.

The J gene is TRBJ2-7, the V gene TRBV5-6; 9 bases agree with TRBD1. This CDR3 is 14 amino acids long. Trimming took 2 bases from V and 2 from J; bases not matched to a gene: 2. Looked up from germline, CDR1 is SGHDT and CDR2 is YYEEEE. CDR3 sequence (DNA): TGTGCCAGCAGCTTTGGGACAGGGCCCTACGAGCAGTACTTC. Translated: CASSFGTGPYEQYF.

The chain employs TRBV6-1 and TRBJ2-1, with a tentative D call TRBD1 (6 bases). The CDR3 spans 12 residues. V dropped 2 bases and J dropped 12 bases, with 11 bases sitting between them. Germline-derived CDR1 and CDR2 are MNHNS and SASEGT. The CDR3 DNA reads TGTGCCAGCAGTGAAACAGGGTTTGGGCAGTTCTTC. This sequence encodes CASSETGFGQFF.